These 24 T cell receptor beta chains were all obtained from the same sample, sequenced in a study of CD8 T cells in Susac syndrome. cDNA came from roughly 0.53 to 1 ug RNA primed by random hexamers. TCRdb re-derived calls from the immunoSEQ multiplex PCR reads in MiXCR, one entry per CDR3 protein. The table records 70,000 to 100,000 distinct CDR3 sequences, 85% to 95% of them present only once. Sequences were obtained from CD8+ T cells from PBMCs. The receptors derive from a human donor in good health.

This clonotype was counted once. This rearrangement joins TRBV30 to TRBJ1-2, with TRBD1 matching 8 bases. Germline V lookup: CDR1 GTSNPN, CDR2 SVGIG (reference sequence). Unmatched junction bases numbered 10, after V lost 6 bases and J lost 10 bases. The CDR3 runs to 12 residues. CDR3 amino acids: CACPKTGEVYTF. CDR3 nucleotide sequence: TGTGCCTGCCCGAAGACAGGGGAGGTCTACACCTTC.

The V gene is TRBV6-5, the J gene TRBJ1-2; D uncertain. The CDR3 consists of 13 residues. CDR1 is MNHEY, CDR2 SVGAGI, per germline. Between the trimmed V and J ends, which lost 8 bases and 0 bases, there was a span of 10 bases. The CDR3 bases are TGTGCCAGCGCTACGGATACTAACTATGGCTACACCTTC. It codes for CASATDTNYGYTF.

V gene TRBV11-3 combines with J gene TRBJ1-1; TRBD1 is a possible D gene (5 bases). Trimming left V 0 bases short and J 3 bases short, with 11 bases between. CDR1 and CDR2 from the germline V gene are SGHNT and YENEEA. This CDR3 is built from 15 residues. Here the CDR3 DNA reads TGTGCCAGCAGCTTAGATGGGACCGTGTACACTGAAGCTTTCTTT. Amino acids: CASSLDGTVYTEAFF.

CDR3 residues: CASSLLAGGEYTGELFF. The CDR3 DNA reads TGTGCCAGCAGTTTACTAGCGGGGGGGGAATACACCGGGGAGCTGTTTTTT. The rearrangement joins TRBV12-3 or TRBV12-4 to TRBJ2-2, with 12 bases fitting TRBD2. V gave up 2 bases and J gave up 3 bases; unmatched junction bases: 4. The CDR3 length is 17 residues.

The CDR3 is CASSSRQGGTGANVLTF. CDR3 DNA: TGCGCCAGCAGCTCGAGACAGGGGGGAACTGGGGCCAACGTCCTGACTTTC. The chain uses TRBV5-1 and TRBJ2-6; 9 positions match TRBD1. This CDR3 is built from 17 residues. Per the germline V gene, CDR1 is SGHRS and CDR2 is YFSETQ. V dropped 3 bases and J dropped 2; count of bases not matched to a gene: 6.

The chain recombines TRBV5-6 with TRBJ2-1, with D perhaps assigned TRBD1 or TRBD2 (5 bases each). The germline V and J ends were trimmed by 4 bases and 8 bases, with 19 bases remaining between them. The CDR3 sequence is 15 residues long. Germline-derived CDR1 and CDR2 are SGHDT and YYEEEE. The chain's CDR3 is CASSEGPGGAYEQFF. The CDR3 region has the DNA TGTGCCAGCAGCGAGGGACCCGGCGGAGCATATGAGCAGTTCTTC.

The rearrangement joins TRBV6-6 to TRBJ2-2, with D hard to call. CDR3 size: 16 residues. V lost 2 bases to trimming and J lost 7 bases, with 17 bases between them. The germline V gene has CDR1 MNHNY and CDR2 SVGAGI (reference sequence). CDR3 region: CASSYGPSFRGGELFF. CDR3 bases: TGTGCCAGCAGTTACGGCCCCAGCTTCCGTGGCGGGGAGCTGTTTTTT.

The chain links TRBV27 to TRBJ2-6, with TRBD1 matching over 7 bases. The CDR3 sequence is 15 residues long. V shed 5 bases, J shed 2 bases, and the junction held 3 bases outside the gene matches. In germline, CDR1 is MNHEY, CDR2 SMNVEV (reference sequence). CDR3 nucleotides: TGTGCCAGCAGTCCGACAGGGCCTGGGGCCAACGTCCTGACTTTC. Its translation: CASSPTGPGANVLTF.

The genes are TRBV23-1 and TRBJ1-4; the D gene is possibly TRBD1 (6 bases). TRBV23-1 is an ORF, and what it does is uncertain. Between the trimmed V and J ends, which lost 10 bases and 5 bases, there was a span of 14 bases. The CDR3 spans 13 residues. The CDR3: CANTQGINEKLFF. CDR3 in DNA: TGCGCCAACACCCAGGGGATAAATGAAAAACTGTTTTTT.

This clonotype was found once. CDR3 sequence: CSASNGEGEGDTQYF. CDR3 nucleotides: TGCAGTGCTAGCAACGGGGAGGGGGAAGGGGATACGCAGTATTTT. The chain recombines TRBV20-1 with TRBJ2-3; D perhaps matches TRBD2 (7 bases). V lost 3 bases to trimming and J lost 6 bases, with 19 bases between them. The CDR3 has 15 amino acids. Germline CDR1 and CDR2: DFQATT and SNEGSKA (reference sequence).

The J gene is TRBJ2-2, the V gene TRBV11-2; 10 bases are shared with TRBD1. Losses at the gene ends were 4 bases for V and 3 bases for J; bases not matched to a gene: 5. From germline, CDR1 is SGHAT and CDR2 FQNNGV. The CDR3 has 16 residues. In nucleotides, the CDR3 is TGTGCCAGCAGCTCTGACAGGGGGCAATACACCGGGGAGCTGTTTTTT. Amino acids: CASSSDRGQYTGELFF.

This chain joins TRBV5-1 and TRBJ2-2; D tentatively reads TRBD1 or TRBD2 (5 bases each). Germline V gene lookup returns CDR1 SGHRS and CDR2 YFSETQ. The V and J ends lost 1 base and 3 bases respectively, with 19 bases between them. This CDR3 comprises 18 residues. In nucleotides, the CDR3 is TGCGCCAGCAGCTTGAGTGGGCCGGGGATGGGGGACACCGGGGAGCTGTTTTTT. Its translation: CASSLSGPGMGDTGELFF.

The chain combines TRBV13 with TRBJ1-2; D not resolved. The V and J ends lost 1 base and 8 bases respectively, with 8 bases between them. CDR3 length: 12 residues. The germline gives CDR1 PRHDT, CDR2 FYEKMQ (reference sequence). The CDR3, as DNA: TGTGCCAGCAGCTTAGCTCAAGGCGGCTACACCTTC. Amino acids: CASSLAQGGYTF.

V gene TRBV19 combines with J gene TRBJ1-1; D not certain. The CDR3 has 11 residues. Germline V gives CDR1 LNHDA, CDR2 SQIVND (reference sequence). Trimming shortened V by 8 bases and J by 0 bases, and 4 bases separated the two germline ends. CDR3 DNA: TGTGCCAGTGGGGTGAACACTGAAGCTTTCTTT. Translating gives CASGVNTEAFF.

The CDR3 reads CASSQPRMVTTGELFF. DNA of the CDR3: TGTGCCAGCAGCCAACCCAGGATGGTAACCACCGGGGAGCTGTTTTTT. The V call is TRBV3-1, the J call TRBJ2-2; unclear D gene. The CDR3 totals 16 residues. V was cut by 2 bases and J by 4 bases, with 14 bases left in between. Germline assignment: CDR1 LGHDT and CDR2 YNNKEL (reference sequence). Full variable domain (outside the CDR3, taken from reference TRBV3-1 and TRBJ2-2): DTAVSQTPKYLVTQMGNDKSIKCEQNLGHDTMYWYKQDSKKFLKIMFSYNNKELIINETVPNRFSPKSPDKAHLNLHINSLELGDSAVYFCASSQPRMVTTGELFFGEGSRLTVL.

The chain carries TRBV7-8 and TRBJ2-1, with 7 bases aligning to TRBD2. This CDR3 is 16 amino acids long. V lost 5 bases and J lost 7; bases outside the gene matches: 14. Germline V gives CDR1 SGHVS, CDR2 FQNEAQ. The CDR3 coding sequence is TGTGCCAGCAGCCGAAGGGCGGGGGACCTACGAAATGAGCAGTTCTTC. It specifies CASSRRAGDLRNEQFF.

This clonotype was detected only a few times. The CDR3 sequence: CASSSRPGRAIYEQYF. CDR3 coding DNA: TGTGCCAGCAGCTCGCGCCCGGGGCGGGCGATCTACGAGCAGTACTTC. The chain recombines TRBV7-9 with TRBJ2-7; D might be TRBD1 or TRBD2, each matching 5 bases. Trimming stripped 4 bases from V and 3 bases from J, with 19 bases between. This CDR3 contains 16 residues. Germline lookup yields CDR1 SEHNR and CDR2 FQNEAQ (reference sequence). The full variable domain, in which reference TRBV7-9 and TRBJ2-7 provide the parts outside the CDR3, is DTGVSQNPRHKITKRGQNVTFRCDPISEHNRLYWYRQTLGQGPEFLTYFQNEAQLEKSRLLSDRFSAERPKGSFSTLEIQRTEQGDSAMYLCASSSRPGRAIYEQYFGPGTRLTVT.

The J gene is TRBJ2-7, the V gene TRBV19; D possibly corresponds to TRBD1 (6 bases). Per the germline V gene, CDR1 is LNHDA and CDR2 is SQIVND (reference sequence). V dropped 0 bases and J dropped 2 bases, with 11 bases sitting between them. The CDR3 spans 15 residues. CDR3 nucleotide sequence: TGTGCCAGTAGTATAGATTCGACAGGTGCCTACGAGCAGTACTTC. Residues: CASSIDSTGAYEQYF.

This rearrangement joins TRBV7-9 to TRBJ1-5; D uncertain. This CDR3 is 14 amino acids long. Per germline, CDR1 SEHNR and CDR2 FQNEAQ (reference sequence). With 4 bases removed from V and 3 bases from J, the gap between germline ends came to 10 bases. CDR3 sequence reads: CASSSGETNQPQHF. CDR3 nucleotide sequence: TGTGCCAGCAGCTCCGGGGAGACCAATCAGCCCCAGCATTTT.

The chain combines TRBV7-9 with TRBJ2-1, with D uncertain. Germline V gene lookup returns CDR1 SEHNR and CDR2 FQNEAQ (reference sequence). The CDR3 runs to 14 residues. V was trimmed by 4 bases and J by 8 bases, leaving 15 bases between them. The CDR3 DNA follows: TGTGCCAGCAGCTCTCCCTGGGCCCCGGATGAGCAGTTCTTC. This codes for CASSSPWAPDEQFF.

The table lists this clonotype with a count of one. The chain has TRBV2 and TRBJ1-2; 7 bases map to TRBD1. Germline CDR1 SNHLY, CDR2 FYNNEI. The CDR3 covers 14 residues. V lost 8 bases to trimming and J lost 5 bases; unmatched junction nucleotides: 11. The CDR3 protein is CASLTLQGRYGYTF. The CDR3 DNA reads TGTGCCAGCCTTACCCTACAGGGGAGGTATGGCTACACCTTC.

The CDR3 region is CSVGEGFSGNTIYF. CDR3 nucleotide sequence: TGCAGCGTTGGGGAGGGCTTCTCTGGAAACACCATATATTTT. V and J are TRBV29-1 and TRBJ1-3; D is ambiguous. V lost 4 bases and J lost 0, with 10 bases in between. The CDR3 contains 14 residues. In germline, CDR1 is SQVTM, CDR2 ANQGSEA.

The chain couples TRBV10-3 to TRBJ1-2; 8 nucleotides align to TRBD1. V dropped 11 bases and J dropped 14; count of bases not matched to a gene: 16. Germline V lookup: CDR1 ENHRY, CDR2 SYGVKD. The CDR3 totals 12 residues. The CDR3 is CAVTQGALSVTF. CDR3 sequence (DNA): TGTGCCGTGACTCAGGGGGCCCTTTCTGTGACCTTC.

This chain connects TRBV29-1 to TRBJ1-5; no definite D call. The germline V gene encodes CDR1 SQVTM and CDR2 ANQGSEA. Trimming left V 5 bases short and J 0 bases short, with 8 bases between. The CDR3 sequence is 13 residues long. CDR3 protein: CSVYEGSNQPQHF. CDR3 DNA sequence: TGCAGCGTTTATGAGGGTAGCAATCAGCCCCAGCATTTT.